Detailed here is one TCR beta chain. As yet, its antigen is unknown. This CDR3 contains 13 residues. Germline V gene sequence: CDR1 MNHEY, CDR2 SVGAGI. V lost 4 bases to trimming and J lost 5 bases; unmatched junction nucleotides: 2. The protocol was immunoSEQ multiplex PCR, while the TCRdb copy is restricted to in-frame clones and leaves out a portion. The sample includes fewer than 200,000 clones, around 88% of them seen just once. The data originate from a study of T cell responses to AZD1222 COVID-19 vaccine. Study outcomes and limitations: Donors in the cohort were predominantly white British and more often female, and clonal diversity was possibly underestimated. Unmutated variant regions are reportedly the target of nearly half of TCRs that are spike-specific.

The sequencing used peripheral blood, collected 28 days after the second AZD1222 dose. This sequence joins TRBV6-5 and TRBJ1-1, with TRBD1 identical over 9 bases. The receptor comes from an adult who received the AZD1222 COVID-19 vaccine. The CDR3 nucleotides are TGTGCCAGCAGTTCGGGACAGGGAACTGAAGCTTTCTTT. Protein sequence: CASSSGQGTEAFF.